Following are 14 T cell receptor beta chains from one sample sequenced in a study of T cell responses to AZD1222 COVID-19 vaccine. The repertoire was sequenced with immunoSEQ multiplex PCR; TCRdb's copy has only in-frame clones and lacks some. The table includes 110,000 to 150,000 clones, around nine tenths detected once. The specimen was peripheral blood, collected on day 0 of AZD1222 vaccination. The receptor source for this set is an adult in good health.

For the CDR3, the DNA is TGTGCCAGCAGCGCCTCCAATGAGCAGTTCTTC. It is translated as CASSASNEQFF. V is TRBV6-2 or TRBV6-3 and J is TRBJ2-1; D unclear. Germline V gene lookup returns CDR1 MNHEY and CDR2 SVGEGT. V was cut by 6 bases and J by 6 bases, with 6 bases left in between. This CDR3 is 11 amino acids long.

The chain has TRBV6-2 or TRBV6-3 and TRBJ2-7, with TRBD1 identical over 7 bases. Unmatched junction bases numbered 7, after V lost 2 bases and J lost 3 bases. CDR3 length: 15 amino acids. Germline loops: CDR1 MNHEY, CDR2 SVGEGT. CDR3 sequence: CASSYSTRGIYEQYF. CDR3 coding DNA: TGTGCCAGCAGTTACAGTACCAGGGGGATCTACGAGCAGTACTTC.

CDR3 nucleotides: TGTGCCAGCAGCTCCGGATTCGTTAATTCACCCCTCCACTTT. Amino acid sequence: CASSSGFVNSPLHF. The chain uses TRBV5-4 and TRBJ1-6; no definite D call. The CDR3 is 14 amino acids. V dropped 3 bases and J dropped 6 bases, with 10 bases sitting between them. Per germline, CDR1 SGHNT and CDR2 YYREEE (reference sequence).

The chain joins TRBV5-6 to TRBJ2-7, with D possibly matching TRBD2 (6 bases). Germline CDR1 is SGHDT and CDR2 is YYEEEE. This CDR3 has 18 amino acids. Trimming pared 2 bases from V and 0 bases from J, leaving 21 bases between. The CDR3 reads CASSFLVTGLGSSYEQYF. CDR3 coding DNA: TGTGCCAGCAGCTTCTTGGTCACAGGACTCGGGAGCTCCTACGAGCAGTACTTC.

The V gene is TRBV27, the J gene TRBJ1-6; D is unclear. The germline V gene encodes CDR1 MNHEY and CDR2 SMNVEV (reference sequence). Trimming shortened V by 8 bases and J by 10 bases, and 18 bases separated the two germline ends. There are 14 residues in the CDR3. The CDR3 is CASRPSGVESPLHF. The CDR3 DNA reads TGTGCCAGCCGGCCGAGCGGGGTCGAATCACCCCTCCACTTT.

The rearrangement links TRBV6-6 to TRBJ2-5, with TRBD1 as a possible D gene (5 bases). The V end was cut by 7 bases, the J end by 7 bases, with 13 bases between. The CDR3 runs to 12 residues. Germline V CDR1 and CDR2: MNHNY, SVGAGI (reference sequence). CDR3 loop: CASTQERGTQYF. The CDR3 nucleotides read TGTGCCAGCACCCAAGAAAGGGGGACCCAGTACTTC.

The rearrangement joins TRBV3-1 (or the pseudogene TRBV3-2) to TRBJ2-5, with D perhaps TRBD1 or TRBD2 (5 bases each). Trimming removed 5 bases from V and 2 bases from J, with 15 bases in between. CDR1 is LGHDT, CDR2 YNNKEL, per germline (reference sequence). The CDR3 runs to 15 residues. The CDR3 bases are TGTGCCAGCAGCGAAGTAGGGACGGTTCAAGAGACCCAGTACTTC. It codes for CASSEVGTVQETQYF.

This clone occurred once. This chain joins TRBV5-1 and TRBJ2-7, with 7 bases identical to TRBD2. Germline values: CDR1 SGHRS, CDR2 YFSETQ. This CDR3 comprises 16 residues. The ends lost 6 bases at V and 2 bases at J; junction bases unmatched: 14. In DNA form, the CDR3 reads TGCGCCAGCAACCACGGGGCACTAGCGCTCGCCTACGAGCAGTACTTC. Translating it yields CASNHGALALAYEQYF.

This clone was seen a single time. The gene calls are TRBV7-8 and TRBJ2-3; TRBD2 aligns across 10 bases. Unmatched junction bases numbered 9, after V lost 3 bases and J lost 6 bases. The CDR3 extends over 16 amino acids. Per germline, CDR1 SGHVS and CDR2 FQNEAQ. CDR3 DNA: TGTGCCAGCAGCTTCATCCTAGCGGGGGTTATGGATACGCAGTATTTT. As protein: CASSFILAGVMDTQYF. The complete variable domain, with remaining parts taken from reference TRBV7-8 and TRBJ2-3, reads GAGVSQSPRYKVAKRGQDVALRCDPISGHVSLFWYQQALGQGPEFLTYFQNEAQLDKSGLPSDRFFAERPEGSVSTLKIQRTQQEDSAVYLCASSFILAGVMDTQYFGPGTRLTVL.

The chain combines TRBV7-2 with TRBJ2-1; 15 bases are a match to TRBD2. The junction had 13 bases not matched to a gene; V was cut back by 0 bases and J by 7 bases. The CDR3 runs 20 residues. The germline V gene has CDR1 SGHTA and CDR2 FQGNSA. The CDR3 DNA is TGTGCCAGCAGCTTAGCGTCCGGACTAGCGGGAGGGCTTCGCAGAAATGAGCAGTTCTTC. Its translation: CASSLASGLAGGLRRNEQFF.

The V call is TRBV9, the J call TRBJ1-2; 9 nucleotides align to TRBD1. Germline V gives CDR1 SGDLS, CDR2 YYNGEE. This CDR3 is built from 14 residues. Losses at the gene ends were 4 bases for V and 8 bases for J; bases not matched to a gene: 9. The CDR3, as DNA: TGTGCCAGCAGCACCTTGGGGGACAGGGTGGGCTACACCTTC. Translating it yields CASSTLGDRVGYTF.

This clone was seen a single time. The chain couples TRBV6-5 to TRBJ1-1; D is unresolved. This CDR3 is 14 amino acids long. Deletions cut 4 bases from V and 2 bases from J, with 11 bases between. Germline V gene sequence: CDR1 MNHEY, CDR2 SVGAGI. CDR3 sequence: CASSFGRGNTEAFF. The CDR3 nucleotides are TGTGCCAGCAGTTTTGGGCGGGGAAACACTGAAGCTTTCTTT.

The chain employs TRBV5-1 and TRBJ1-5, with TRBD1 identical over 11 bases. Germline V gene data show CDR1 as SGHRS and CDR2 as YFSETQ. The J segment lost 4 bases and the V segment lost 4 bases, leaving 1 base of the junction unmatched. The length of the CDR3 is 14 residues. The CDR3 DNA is TGCGCCAGCAGCAGGGACAGGGGGAATCAGCCCCAGCATTTT. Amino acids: CASSRDRGNQPQHF.

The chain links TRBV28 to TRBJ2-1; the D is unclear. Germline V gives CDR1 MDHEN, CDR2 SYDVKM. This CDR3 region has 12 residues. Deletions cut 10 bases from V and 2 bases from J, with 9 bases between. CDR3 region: CATLAPYNEQFF. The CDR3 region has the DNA TGTGCCACCCTGGCCCCCTACAATGAGCAGTTCTTC.